This TCR beta chain appears in the sequencing data of a study of blood T cell repertoires in COVID-19. Study-level information: Researchers got acute and convalescent COVID-19 samples from the United States, Italy and Spain. PBMCs, B-cell-depleted T cells, or T cells were the source of the cDNA or gDNA that made up the material.

In the authors' methods: Estimates of nucleated cell counts were drawn from the amplification of reference gene primers. Measured with immunoSEQ multiplex PCR; TCRdb has only the in-frame clones, and not every one. V and J calls plus clone size are reproduced from that table; the DNA served to infer D and trimming. The sample shows 250,000 to 350,000 clones, about 88% of them seen only once. There are 13 residues in the CDR3. CDR1 is MDHEN and CDR2 is SYDVKM in the germline V gene. The V and J ends lost 6 bases and 7 bases respectively, with 10 bases between them. The sequence derives from a woman in her thirties with COVID-19, enrolled during active disease. V is TRBV28 and J is TRBJ1-6; TRBD1 might be the D (6 bases). Sequencing used peripheral blood. The CDR3 loop reads CASRRGANSPLHF. In DNA form, the CDR3 reads TGTGCCAGCAGGCGGGGGGCGAATTCACCCCTCCACTTT.